What follows is one TCR beta chain and its context. This record comes from a study of blood T cell repertoires in COVID-19. The wider study: Both acute and convalescent COVID-19 samples were obtained from the United States, Italy and Spain. In each case, the material was cDNA or gDNA derived from T cells, B-cell-depleted T cells, or PBMCs.

In the authors' methods: Estimates of nucleated cell counts were drawn from the amplification of reference gene primers. Sequencing was performed with immunoSEQ multiplex PCR; in TCRdb, only in-frame clones are kept and a portion is missing. V and J calls and clone size are given by that table; D and trimming were obtained from the DNA. The sample contains 100,000 to 150,000 clones, around nine tenths of which appear only once. The V and J ends lost 2 bases and 1 base respectively, with 12 bases between them. The CDR3 extends over 15 amino acids. Looked up from germline, CDR1 is MNHEY and CDR2 is SVGAGI. Seattle patients were enrolled during active infection and followed longitudinally.

The chain has TRBV6-5 and TRBJ2-7, with D perhaps TRBD1 (6 bases). The sequence was obtained from a man aged 50 to 60 with COVID-19, enrolled during active disease. Sequencing input: peripheral blood. The CDR3 DNA is TGTGCCAGCAGTTACGGGACACCCGTTTCCTACGAGCAGTACTTC. It codes for CASSYGTPVSYEQYF.